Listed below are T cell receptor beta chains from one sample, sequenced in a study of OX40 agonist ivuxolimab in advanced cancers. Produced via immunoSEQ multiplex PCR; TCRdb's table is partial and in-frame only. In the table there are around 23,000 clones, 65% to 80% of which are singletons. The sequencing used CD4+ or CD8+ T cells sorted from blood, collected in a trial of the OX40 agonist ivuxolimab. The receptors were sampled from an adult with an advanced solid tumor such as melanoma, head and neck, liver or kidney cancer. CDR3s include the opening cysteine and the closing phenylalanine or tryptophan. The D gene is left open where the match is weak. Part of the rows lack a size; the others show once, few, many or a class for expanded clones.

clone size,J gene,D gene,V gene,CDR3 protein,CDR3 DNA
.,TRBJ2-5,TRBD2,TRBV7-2,CASSLVSGPLKYF,TGTGCCAGCAGCTTGGTTAGCGGGCCTCTAAAGTACTTC
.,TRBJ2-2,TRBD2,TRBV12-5,CASGLAIAGVTGELFF,TGTGCTAGTGGTTTGGCGATAGCGGGAGTGACCGGGGAGCTGTTTTTT
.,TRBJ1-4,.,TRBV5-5,CASSFQGVISEKLFF,TGTGCCAGCAGCTTTCAGGGAGTTATTAGTGAAAAACTGTTTTTT
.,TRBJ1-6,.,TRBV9,CASSVAAQGHSPLHF,TGTGCCAGCAGCGTAGCCGCACAAGGACATTCACCCCTCCACTTT
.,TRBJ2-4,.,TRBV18,CASSPLQGNIQYF,TGTGCCAGCTCACCGCTACAGGGCAACATTCAGTACTTC
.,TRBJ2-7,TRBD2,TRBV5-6,CASSGLSGRYSYEQYF,TGTGCCAGCAGCGGCCTGTCCGGGAGGTACTCCTACGAGCAGTACTTC
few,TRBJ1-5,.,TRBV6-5,CASRAGEAQPQHF,TGTGCCAGCCGGGCGGGGGAGGCTCAGCCCCAGCATTTT
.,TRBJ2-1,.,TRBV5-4,CASSHFRTANLEQFF,TGTGCCAGCAGTCACTTCCGGACAGCCAACTTAGAGCAGTTCTTC
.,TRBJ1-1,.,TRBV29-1,CSVDRGRWNTEAFF,TGCAGCGTTGACAGGGGTCGGTGGAACACTGAAGCTTTCTTT
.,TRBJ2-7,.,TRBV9,CASSPNGGEQYF,TGTGCCAGCAGCCCCAATGGGGGCGAGCAGTACTTC
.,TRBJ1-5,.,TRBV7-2,CASSKIVGGSNQPQHF,TGTGCCAGCAGTAAAATCGTTGGGGGTAGCAATCAGCCCCAGCATTTT
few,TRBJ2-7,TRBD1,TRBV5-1,CASSPLTGELYEQYF,TGCGCCAGCAGCCCATTGACAGGGGAATTGTACGAGCAGTACTTC
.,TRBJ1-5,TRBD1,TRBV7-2,CASSPGTGRAYSNQPQHF,TGTGCCAGCAGCCCCGGGACAGGGCGTGCTTATAGCAATCAGCCCCAGCATTTT
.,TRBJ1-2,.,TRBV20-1,CSASLGSGYTF,TGCAGTGCTAGCTTAGGCTCTGGCTACACCTTC
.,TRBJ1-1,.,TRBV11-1,CASSLGGYEAFF,TGTGCCAGCAGCTTAGGGGGGTATGAAGCTTTCTTT
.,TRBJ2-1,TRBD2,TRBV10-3,CAISGGTSGLNEQFF,TGTGCCATCAGTGGAGGGACTAGCGGGTTGAATGAGCAGTTCTTC
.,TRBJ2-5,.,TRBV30,CAWREGNQETQYF,TGTGCCTGGAGAGAGGGGAACCAAGAGACCCAGTACTTC
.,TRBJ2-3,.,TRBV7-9,CASSLLEADTQYF,TGTGCCAGCAGCTTACTGGAGGCAGATACGCAGTATTTT
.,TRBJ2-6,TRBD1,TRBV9,CASSADDRAGANVLTF,TGTGCCAGCAGCGCCGATGACAGGGCTGGGGCCAACGTCCTGACTTTC
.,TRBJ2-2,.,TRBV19,CASKGQGWTGELFF,TGTGCCAGTAAAGGGCAGGGATGGACCGGGGAGCTGTTTTTT
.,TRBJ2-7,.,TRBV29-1,CSVDIVGLGEQYF,TGCAGCGTTGATATTGTAGGGTTGGGCGAGCAGTACTTC
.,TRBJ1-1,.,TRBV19,CASSIRISRGAEAFF,TGTGCCAGTAGTATACGGATTAGTCGTGGAGCTGAAGCTTTCTTT
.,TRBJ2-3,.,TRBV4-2,CASSQGSTDTQYF,TGTGCCAGCAGCCAGGGTAGCACAGATACGCAGTATTTT
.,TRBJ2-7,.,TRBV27,CASSLGGAWDYEQYF,TGTGCCAGCAGTTTAGGGGGGGCATGGGACTACGAGCAGTACTTC
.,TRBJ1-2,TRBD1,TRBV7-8,CASSIGTADSNYGYTF,TGTGCCAGCAGCATCGGGACAGCCGATTCTAACTATGGCTACACCTTC
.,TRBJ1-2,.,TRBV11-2,CASSKNTVSYGYTF,TGTGCCAGCAGCAAAAATACAGTGAGCTATGGCTACACCTTC
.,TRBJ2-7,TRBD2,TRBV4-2,CASSPTSGGAREQYF,TGTGCCAGCAGCCCAACTAGCGGGGGGGCCCGGGAGCAGTACTTC
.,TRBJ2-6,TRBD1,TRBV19,CASTKEGQTYSGANVLTF,TGTGCCAGTACTAAAGAGGGACAGACGTACTCTGGGGCCAACGTCCTGACTTTC
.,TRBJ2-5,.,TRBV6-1,CASTPSLETQYF,TGTGCCAGCACCCCCTCACTAGAGACCCAGTACTTC
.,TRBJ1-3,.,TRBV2,CASSQQASGNTIYF,TGTGCCAGCAGTCAGCAGGCCTCTGGAAACACCATATATTTT
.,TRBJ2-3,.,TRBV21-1,CASSPHSTDTQYF,TGTGCCAGCAGCCCCCACAGCACAGATACGCAGTATTTT
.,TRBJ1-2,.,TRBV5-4,CASSPGIDYGYTF,TGTGCCAGCAGCCCGGGGATCGACTATGGCTACACCTTC
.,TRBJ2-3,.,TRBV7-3,CASSLTLTNTQYF,TGTGCCAGCAGCTTAACGTTAACGAATACGCAGTATTTT
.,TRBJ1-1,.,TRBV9,CASSYQVGSTEAFF,TGTGCCAGCAGCTACCAGGTCGGGAGTACTGAAGCTTTCTTT
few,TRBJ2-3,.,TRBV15,CATSGEFGGTDTQYF,TGTGCCACCAGTGGGGAATTCGGGGGCACAGATACGCAGTATTTT
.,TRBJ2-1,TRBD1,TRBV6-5,CASSGQGVHNEQFF,TGTGCCAGCAGCGGACAGGGGGTCCACAATGAGCAGTTCTTC